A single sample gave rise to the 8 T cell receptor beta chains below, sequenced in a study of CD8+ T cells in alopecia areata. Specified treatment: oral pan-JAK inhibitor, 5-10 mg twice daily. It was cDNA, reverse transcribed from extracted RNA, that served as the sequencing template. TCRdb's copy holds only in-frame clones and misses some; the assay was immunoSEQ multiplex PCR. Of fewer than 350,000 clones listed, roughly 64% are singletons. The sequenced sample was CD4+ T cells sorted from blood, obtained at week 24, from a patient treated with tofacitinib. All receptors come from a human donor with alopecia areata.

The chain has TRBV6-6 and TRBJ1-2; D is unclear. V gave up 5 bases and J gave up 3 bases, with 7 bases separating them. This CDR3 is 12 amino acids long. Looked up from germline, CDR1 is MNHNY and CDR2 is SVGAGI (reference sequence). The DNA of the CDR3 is TGTGCCAGCAGTCCCCAGGACTATGGCTACACCTTC. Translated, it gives CASSPQDYGYTF.

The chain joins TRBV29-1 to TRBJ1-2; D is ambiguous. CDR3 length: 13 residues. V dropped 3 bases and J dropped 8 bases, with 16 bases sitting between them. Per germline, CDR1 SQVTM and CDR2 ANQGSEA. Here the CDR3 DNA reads TGCAGCGTTGATTACGTCGGGGTAGAAGGCTACACCTTC. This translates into CSVDYVGVEGYTF.

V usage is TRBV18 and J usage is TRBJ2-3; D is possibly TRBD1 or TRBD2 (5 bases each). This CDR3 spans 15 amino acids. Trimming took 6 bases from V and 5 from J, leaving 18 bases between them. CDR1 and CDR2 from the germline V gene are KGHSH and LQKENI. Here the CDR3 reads CASSPEGQRGDTQYF. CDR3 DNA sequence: TGTGCCAGCTCGCCCGAGGGGCAGAGGGGAGATACGCAGTATTTT.

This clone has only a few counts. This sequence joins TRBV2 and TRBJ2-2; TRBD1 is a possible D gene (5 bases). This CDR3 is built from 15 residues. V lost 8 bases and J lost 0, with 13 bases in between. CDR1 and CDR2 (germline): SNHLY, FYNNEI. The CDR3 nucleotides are TGTGCCAGCGGAGTGACAGACTCGAACACCGGGGAGCTGTTTTTT. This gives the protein CASGVTDSNTGELFF. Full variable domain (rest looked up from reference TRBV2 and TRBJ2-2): EPEVTQTPSHQVTQMGQEVILRCVPISNHLYFYWYRQILGQKVEFLVSFYNNEISEKSEIFDDQFSVERPDGSNFTLKIRSTKLEDSAMYFCASGVTDSNTGELFFGEGSRLTVL.

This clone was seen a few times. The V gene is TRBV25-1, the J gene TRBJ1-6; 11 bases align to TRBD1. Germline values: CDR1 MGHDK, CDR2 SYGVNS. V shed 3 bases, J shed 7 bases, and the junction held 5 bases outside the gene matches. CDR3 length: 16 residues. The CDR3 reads CASSDWTGGENSPLHF. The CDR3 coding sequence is TGTGCCAGCAGTGACTGGACAGGGGGCGAGAATTCACCCCTCCACTTT.

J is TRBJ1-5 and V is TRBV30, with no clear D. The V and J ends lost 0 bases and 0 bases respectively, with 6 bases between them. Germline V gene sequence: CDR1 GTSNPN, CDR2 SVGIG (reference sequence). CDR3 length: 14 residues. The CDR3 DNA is TGTGCCTGGAGTGTGGGTAATAGCAATCAGCCCCAGCATTTT. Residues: CAWSVGNSNQPQHF.

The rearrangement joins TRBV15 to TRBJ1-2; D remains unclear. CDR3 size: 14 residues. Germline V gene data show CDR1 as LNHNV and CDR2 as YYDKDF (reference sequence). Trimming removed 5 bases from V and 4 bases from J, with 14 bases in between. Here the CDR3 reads CATSGRVPAYGYTF. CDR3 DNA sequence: TGTGCCACCAGCGGGAGGGTGCCGGCCTATGGCTACACCTTC.

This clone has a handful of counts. CDR3 DNA: TGCAGTGCTCAAGGGCCTCCTGAAGCTTTCTTT. Protein sequence: CSAQGPPEAFF. The chain couples TRBV20-1 to TRBJ1-1; D gene ambiguous. The CDR3 spans 11 residues. The germline V gene encodes CDR1 DFQATT and CDR2 SNEGSKA (reference sequence). V was trimmed by 5 bases and J by 6 bases, leaving 10 bases between them.